The T cell receptor beta chain under discussion was sequenced for a study of persistence of HIV-infected CD4 T cells. Lysates of CMV-infected fibroblasts at around 10 ug/mL stimulated these cells. Sorted nonresponding memory CD4+ T cells were CD40L-negative, CD69-negative, CD45RO-high. With 3 bases clipped from V and 9 bases from J, the junction kept 12 bases outside the gene matches. Germline lookup yields CDR1 SGHTA and CDR2 FQGNSA. There are 15 residues in the CDR3. Comment on this clone: Its antigen is unknown.

Overall study results and limits: Degenerate expanded CDR3beta sequences were enriched among CMV- and Gag-responding cells.

Sequencing used immunoSEQ version 4 in survey mode. The protocol was immunoSEQ multiplex PCR, while the TCRdb copy is restricted to in-frame clones and leaves out a portion. Of 45,000 to 55,000 clones listed, over 70% are singletons. The chain combines TRBV7-2 with TRBJ1-2; 8 bases agree with TRBD1. The specimen was CD4+ T cells sorted from PBMCs after roughly 18-hour stimulation, collected from a patient who received antiretroviral therapy. The source is an adult man with HIV who was CMV-seropositive. The CDR3 nucleotides read TGTGCCAGCAGCTTGGCCACTACAGGGGGAGCTCGCTACACCTTC. This codes for CASSLATTGGARYTF.